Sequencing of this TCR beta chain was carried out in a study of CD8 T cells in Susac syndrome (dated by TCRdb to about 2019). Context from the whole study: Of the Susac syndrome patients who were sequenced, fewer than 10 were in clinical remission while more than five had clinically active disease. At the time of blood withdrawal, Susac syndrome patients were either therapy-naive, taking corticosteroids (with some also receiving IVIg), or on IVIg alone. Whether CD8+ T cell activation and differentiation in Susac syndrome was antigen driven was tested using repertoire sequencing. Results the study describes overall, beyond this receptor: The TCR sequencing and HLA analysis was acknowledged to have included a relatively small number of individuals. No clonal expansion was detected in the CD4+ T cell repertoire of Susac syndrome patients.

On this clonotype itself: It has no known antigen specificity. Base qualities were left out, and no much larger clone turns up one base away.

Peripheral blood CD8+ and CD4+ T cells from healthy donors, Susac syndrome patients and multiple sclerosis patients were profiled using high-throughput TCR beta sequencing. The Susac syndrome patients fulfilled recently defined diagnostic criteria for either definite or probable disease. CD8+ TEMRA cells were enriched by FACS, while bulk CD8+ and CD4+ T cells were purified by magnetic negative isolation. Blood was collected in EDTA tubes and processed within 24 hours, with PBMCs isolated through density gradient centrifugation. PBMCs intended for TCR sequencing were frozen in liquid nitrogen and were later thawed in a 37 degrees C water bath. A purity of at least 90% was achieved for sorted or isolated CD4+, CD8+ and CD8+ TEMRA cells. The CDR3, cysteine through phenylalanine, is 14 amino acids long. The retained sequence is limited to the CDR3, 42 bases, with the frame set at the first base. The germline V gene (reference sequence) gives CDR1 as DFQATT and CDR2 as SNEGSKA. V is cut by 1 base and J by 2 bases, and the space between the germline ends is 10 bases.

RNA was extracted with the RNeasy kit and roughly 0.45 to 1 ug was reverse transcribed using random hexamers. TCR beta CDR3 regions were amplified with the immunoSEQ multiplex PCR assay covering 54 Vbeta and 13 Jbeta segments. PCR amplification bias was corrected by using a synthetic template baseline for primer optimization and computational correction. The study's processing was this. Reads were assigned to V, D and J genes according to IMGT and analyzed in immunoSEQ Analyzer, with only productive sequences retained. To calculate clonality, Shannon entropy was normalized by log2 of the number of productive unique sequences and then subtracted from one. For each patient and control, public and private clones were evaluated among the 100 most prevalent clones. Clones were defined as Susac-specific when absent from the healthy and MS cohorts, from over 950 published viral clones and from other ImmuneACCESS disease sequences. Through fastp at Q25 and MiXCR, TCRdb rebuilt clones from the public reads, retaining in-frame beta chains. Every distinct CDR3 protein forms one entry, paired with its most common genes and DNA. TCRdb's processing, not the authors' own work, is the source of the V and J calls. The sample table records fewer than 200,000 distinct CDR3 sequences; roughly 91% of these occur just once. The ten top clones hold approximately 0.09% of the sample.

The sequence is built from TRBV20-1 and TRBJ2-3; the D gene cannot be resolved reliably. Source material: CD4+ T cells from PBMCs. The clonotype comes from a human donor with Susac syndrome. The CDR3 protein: CSARVGKVTDTQYF. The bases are TGCAGTGCTAGAGTTGGCAAAGTCACAGATACGCAGTATTTT.